Listed below are T cell receptor beta chains from one sample, sequenced in a study of preoperative IRX-2 immunotherapy in early breast cancer. Generated by immunoSEQ multiplex PCR, the TCRdb table keeps only in-frame clones and is missing some. The repertoire holds tens of thousands of clones, around 80% seen once, with roughly 6.8% in the top ten. Material: lymph node tissue, obtained after IRX-2 immunotherapy. The receptors stem from a human donor with breast cancer. CDR3s include the opening cysteine and the closing phenylalanine or tryptophan. Fields, in order: V gene, J gene, clone size, D gene, CDR3 DNA, CDR3 protein. D genes are given only for firm matches. Expanded clones get a size class; other rows say once, few or many, or leave the size out.

TRBV11-3	TRBJ2-3	few	NA	TGTGCTAGCAGCTTATCAGGGGTCACAGATACGCAGTATTTT	CASSLSGVTDTQYF
TRBV6-8	TRBJ1-1	NA	NA	TGTGCCAGCAGTTACGGGCAGACGGACACTGAAGCTTTCTTT	CASSYGQTDTEAFF
TRBV6-8	TRBJ2-4	NA	TRBD2	TGTGCCAGCAGTTCGTTGACTAGCGAAGCCAAAAACATTCAGTACTTC	CASSSLTSEAKNIQYF
TRBV29-1	TRBJ2-1	few	TRBD1	TGCAGCGGGGGACAGGTTTACAATGAGCAGTTCTTC	CSGGQVYNEQFF
TRBV7-4	TRBJ1-2	NA	NA	TGTGCCAGCAGCTTAGATGGGAACTATGGCTACACCTTC	CASSLDGNYGYTF
TRBV6-8	TRBJ1-5	few	NA	TGTGCCAGCAGTCAGGGGAACAATCAGCCCCAGCATTTT	CASSQGNNQPQHF
TRBV5-1	TRBJ2-3	NA	NA	TGCGCCAGCAGCCACCAAGGGGGACCCACAGATACGCAGTATTTT	CASSHQGGPTDTQYF
TRBV5-1	TRBJ2-7	NA	NA	TGCGCCAGCAGCTTGGCCGGGGGGACACTCTCCTACGAGCAGTACTTC	CASSLAGGTLSYEQYF
TRBV14	TRBJ1-2	NA	NA	TGTGCCAGCAGCCATGGCACCTACTATGGCTACACCTTC	CASSHGTYYGYTF
TRBV6-8	TRBJ2-7	NA	TRBD2	TGTGCCAGCAGCACTACGGGACTAGCGGTTTCCTACGAGCAGTACTTC	CASSTTGLAVSYEQYF
TRBV19	TRBJ2-5	NA	TRBD1	TGTGCCAGTAGTCCGACAGGGGGCTGGGAGACCCAGTACTTC	CASSPTGGWETQYF
TRBV11-3	TRBJ2-3	NA	NA	TGTGCCAGCAGCTTCAGGCAGGGACCAGATACGCAGTATTTT	CASSFRQGPDTQYF
TRBV28	TRBJ2-5	NA	TRBD2	TGTGCCAGCAGTTCCTCTTCTACTAGCGGGATCCGGGAGACCCAGTACTTC	CASSSSSTSGIRETQYF
TRBV11-3	TRBJ2-3	NA	TRBD2	TGTGCCAGCAGCTTAGGGACTAGCATGGATACGCAGTATTTT	CASSLGTSMDTQYF
TRBV6-8	TRBJ1-4	NA	NA	TGTGCCAGCAGGACCTGGGAGCGGGAAAAACTGTTTTTT	CASRTWEREKLFF
TRBV7-1	TRBJ2-7	once	NA	TGTGCCAGCAGCTTCTGGACCAGCCACGAGCAGTACTTC	CASSFWTSHEQYF
TRBV7-6	TRBJ1-2	NA	NA	TGTGCCAGCAGCTCTATTACACAGGGCGGCTATGGCTACACCTTC	CASSSITQGGYGYTF